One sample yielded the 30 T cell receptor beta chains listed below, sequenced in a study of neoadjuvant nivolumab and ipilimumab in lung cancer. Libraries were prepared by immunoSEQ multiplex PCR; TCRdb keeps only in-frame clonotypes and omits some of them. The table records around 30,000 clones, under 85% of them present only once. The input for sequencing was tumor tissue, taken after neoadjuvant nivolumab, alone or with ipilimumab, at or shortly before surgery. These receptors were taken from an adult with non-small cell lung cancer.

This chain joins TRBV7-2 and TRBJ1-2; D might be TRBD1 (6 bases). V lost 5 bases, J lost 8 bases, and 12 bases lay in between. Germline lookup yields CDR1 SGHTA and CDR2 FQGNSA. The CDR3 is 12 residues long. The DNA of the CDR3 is TGTGCCAGCAGCAAGGGGGAGGGAGGCTACACCTTC. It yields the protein CASSKGEGGYTF.

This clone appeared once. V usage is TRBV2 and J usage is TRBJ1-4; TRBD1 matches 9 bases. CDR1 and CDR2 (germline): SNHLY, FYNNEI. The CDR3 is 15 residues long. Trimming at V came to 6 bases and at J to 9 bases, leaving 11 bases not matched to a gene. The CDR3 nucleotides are TGTGCCAGCAGGATATGGGGGACAGGGATTCAAAAACTGTTTTTT. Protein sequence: CASRIWGTGIQKLFF.

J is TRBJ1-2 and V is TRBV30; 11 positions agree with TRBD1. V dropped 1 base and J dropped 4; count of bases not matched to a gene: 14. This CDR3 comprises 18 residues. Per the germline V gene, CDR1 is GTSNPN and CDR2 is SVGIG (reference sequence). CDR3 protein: CAWSDVTGQGVFFYGYTF. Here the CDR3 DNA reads TGTGCCTGGAGTGACGTTACGGGACAGGGGGTCTTTTTCTATGGCTACACCTTC.

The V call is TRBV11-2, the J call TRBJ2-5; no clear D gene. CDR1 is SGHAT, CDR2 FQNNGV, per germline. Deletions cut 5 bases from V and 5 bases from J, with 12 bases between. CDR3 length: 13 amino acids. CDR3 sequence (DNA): TGTGCCAGCAGCAAAATAATGGCGGAGACCCAGTACTTC. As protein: CASSKIMAETQYF.

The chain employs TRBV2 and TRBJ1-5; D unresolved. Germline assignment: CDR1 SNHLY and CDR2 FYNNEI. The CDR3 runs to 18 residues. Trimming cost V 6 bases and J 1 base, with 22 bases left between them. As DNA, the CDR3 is TGTGCCAGCAGCGAACGCTTGGGTCACTCCTACAGCAATCAGCCCCAGCATTTT. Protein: CASSERLGHSYSNQPQHF.

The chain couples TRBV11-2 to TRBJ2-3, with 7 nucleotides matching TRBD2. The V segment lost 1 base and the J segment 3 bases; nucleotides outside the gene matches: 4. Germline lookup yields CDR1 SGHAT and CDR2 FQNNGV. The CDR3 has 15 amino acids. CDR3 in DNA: TGTGCCAGCAGCTTAGCGTCTAGCGGAACAGATACGCAGTATTTT. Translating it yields CASSLASSGTDTQYF.

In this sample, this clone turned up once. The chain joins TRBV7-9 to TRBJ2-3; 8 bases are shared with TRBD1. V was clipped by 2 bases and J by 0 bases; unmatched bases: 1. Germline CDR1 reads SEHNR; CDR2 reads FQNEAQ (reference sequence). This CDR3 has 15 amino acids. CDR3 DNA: TGTGCCAGCAGCTTAACAGGGGGAAGCACAGATACGCAGTATTTT. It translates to CASSLTGGSTDTQYF.

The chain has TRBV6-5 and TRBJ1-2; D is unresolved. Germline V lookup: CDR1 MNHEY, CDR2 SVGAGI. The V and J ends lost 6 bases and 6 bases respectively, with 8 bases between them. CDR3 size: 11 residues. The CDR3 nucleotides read TGTGCCAGCAGGATCTTGGATGGCTACACCTTC. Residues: CASRILDGYTF.

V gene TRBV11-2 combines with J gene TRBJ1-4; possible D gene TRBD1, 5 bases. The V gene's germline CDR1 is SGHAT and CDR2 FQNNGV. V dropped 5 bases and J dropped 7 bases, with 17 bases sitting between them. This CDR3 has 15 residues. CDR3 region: CASSPGEGRGEKLFF. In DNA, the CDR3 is TGTGCCAGCAGCCCAGGCGAGGGAAGGGGTGAAAAACTGTTTTTT. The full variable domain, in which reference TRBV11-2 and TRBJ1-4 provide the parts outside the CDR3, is EAGVAQSPRYKIIEKRQSVAFWCNPISGHATLYWYQQILGQGPKLLIQFQNNGVVDDSQLPKDRFSAERLKGVDSTLKIQPAKLEDSAVYLCASSPGEGRGEKLFFGSGTQLSVL.

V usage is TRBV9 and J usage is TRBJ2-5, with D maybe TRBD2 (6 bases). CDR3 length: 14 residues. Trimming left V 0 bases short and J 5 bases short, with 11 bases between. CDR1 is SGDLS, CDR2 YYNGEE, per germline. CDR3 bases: TGTGCCAGCAGCGTAGACGACGGAGGGGAGACCCAGTACTTC. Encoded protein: CASSVDDGGETQYF.

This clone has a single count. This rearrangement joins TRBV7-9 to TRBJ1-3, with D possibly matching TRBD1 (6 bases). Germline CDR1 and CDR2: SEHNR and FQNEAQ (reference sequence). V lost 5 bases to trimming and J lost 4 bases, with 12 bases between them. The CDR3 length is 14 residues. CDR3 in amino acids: CASSPSGGGNTIYF. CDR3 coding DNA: TGTGCCAGCAGCCCTAGTGGGGGCGGAAACACCATATATTTT.

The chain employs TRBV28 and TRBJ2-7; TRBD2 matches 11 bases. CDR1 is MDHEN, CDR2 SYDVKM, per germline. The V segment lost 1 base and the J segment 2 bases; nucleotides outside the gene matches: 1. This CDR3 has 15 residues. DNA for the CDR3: TGTGCCAGCAGTTTATTAGCGGGGGGGCCCTACGAGCAGTACTTC. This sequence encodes CASSLLAGGPYEQYF.

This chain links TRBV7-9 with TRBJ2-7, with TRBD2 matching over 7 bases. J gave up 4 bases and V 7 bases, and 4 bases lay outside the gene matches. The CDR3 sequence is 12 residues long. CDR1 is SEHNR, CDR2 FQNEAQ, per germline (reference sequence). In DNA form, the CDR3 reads TGTGCCAGCACCTGGGGGGGGTACGAGCAGTACTTC. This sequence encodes CASTWGGYEQYF.

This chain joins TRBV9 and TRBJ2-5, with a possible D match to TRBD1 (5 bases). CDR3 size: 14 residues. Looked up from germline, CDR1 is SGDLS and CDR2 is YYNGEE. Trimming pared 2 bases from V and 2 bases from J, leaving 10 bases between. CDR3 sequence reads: CASSVTANQETQYF. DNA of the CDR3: TGTGCCAGCAGCGTGACAGCAAATCAAGAGACCCAGTACTTC.

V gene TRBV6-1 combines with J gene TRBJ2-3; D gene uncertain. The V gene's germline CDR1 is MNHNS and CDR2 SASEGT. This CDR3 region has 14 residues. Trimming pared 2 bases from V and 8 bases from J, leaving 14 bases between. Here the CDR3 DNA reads TGTGCCAGCAGTGAACCCCAGACGGGCGGTACGCAGTATTTT. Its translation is CASSEPQTGGTQYF.

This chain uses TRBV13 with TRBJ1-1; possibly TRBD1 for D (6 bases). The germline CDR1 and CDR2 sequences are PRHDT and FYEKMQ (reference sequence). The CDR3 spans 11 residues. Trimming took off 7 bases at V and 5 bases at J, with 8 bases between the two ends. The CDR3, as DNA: TGTGCCAGCAACAGGGATACTGAAGCTTTCTTT. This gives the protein CASNRDTEAFF. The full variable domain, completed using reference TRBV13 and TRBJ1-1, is AAGVIQSPRHLIKEKRETATLKCYPIPRHDTVYWYQQGPGQDPQFLISFYEKMQSDKGSIPDRFSAQQFSDYHSELNMSSLELGDSALYFCASNRDTEAFFGQGTRLTVV.

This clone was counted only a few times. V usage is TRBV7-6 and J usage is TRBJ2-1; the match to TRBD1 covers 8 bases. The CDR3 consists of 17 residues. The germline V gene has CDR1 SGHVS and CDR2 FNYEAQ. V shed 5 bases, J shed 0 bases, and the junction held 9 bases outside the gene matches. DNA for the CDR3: TGTGCCAGCAGCCAATGGACAGGGACGAGCTCCTACAATGAGCAGTTCTTC. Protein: CASSQWTGTSSYNEQFF.

The CDR3, as DNA: TGTGCCAGCTCACCGGCTAGCGGGTTTGGCAATGAGCAGTTCTTC. Its protein is CASSPASGFGNEQFF. The chain carries TRBV18 and TRBJ2-1, with 8 bases aligning to TRBD2. This CDR3 contains 15 residues. Germline trimming cut 3 bases from V and 6 bases from J; bases unmatched to any gene: 7. Germline assignment: CDR1 KGHSH and CDR2 LQKENI.

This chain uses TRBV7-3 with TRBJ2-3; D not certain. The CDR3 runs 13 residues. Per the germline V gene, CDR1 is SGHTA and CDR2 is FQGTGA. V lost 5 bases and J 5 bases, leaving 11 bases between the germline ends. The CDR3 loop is CASSPGGEDTQYF. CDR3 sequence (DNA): TGTGCCAGCAGCCCCGGCGGAGAAGATACGCAGTATTTT.

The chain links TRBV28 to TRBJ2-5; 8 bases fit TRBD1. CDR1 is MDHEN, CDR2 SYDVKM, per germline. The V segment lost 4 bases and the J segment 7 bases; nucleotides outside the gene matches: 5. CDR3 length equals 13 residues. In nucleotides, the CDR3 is TGTGCCAGCAGTTATCAGGGGGCTGGGACCCAGTACTTC. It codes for CASSYQGAGTQYF.

The CDR3 loop reads CASSLVVGETQYF. As DNA, the CDR3 is TGTGCCAGCAGCTTAGTGGTGGGCGAGACCCAGTACTTC. This chain connects TRBV7-2 to TRBJ2-5; D is undetermined. The CDR3 has 13 amino acids. The V gene lost 1 base and the J gene lost 5 bases, with 8 bases spanning the gap. Germline CDR1 reads SGHTA; CDR2 reads FQGNSA.

The CDR3 loop is CASSHYPPDPRNEKLFF. The CDR3 coding sequence is TGTGCCAGCAGCCACTATCCCCCGGACCCACGTAATGAAAAACTGTTTTTT. This chain connects TRBV4-2 to TRBJ1-4; no firm D call. Trimming removed 3 bases from V and 4 bases from J, with 18 bases in between. The germline V gene encodes CDR1 LGHNA and CDR2 YNFKEQ. This CDR3 region has 17 residues.

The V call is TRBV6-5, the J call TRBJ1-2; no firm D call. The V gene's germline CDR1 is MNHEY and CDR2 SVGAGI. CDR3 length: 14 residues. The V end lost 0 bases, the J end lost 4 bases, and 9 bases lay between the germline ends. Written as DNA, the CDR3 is TGTGCCAGCAGTTACTCTCAGGAGTCCTATGGCTACACCTTC. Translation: CASSYSQESYGYTF.

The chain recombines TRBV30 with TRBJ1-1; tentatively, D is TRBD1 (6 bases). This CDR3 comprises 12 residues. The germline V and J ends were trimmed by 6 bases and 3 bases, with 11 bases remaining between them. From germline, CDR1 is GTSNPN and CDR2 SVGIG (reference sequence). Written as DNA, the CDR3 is TGTGCCTGTGTGGGGGGCTACACTGAAGCTTTCTTT. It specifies CACVGGYTEAFF.

CDR3 sequence (DNA): TGTGCCAGCAGTCTCCAGATGTGGGGAGAGACCCAGTACTTC. This sequence encodes CASSLQMWGETQYF. This chain uses TRBV27 with TRBJ2-5, with unresolved D. V lost 5 bases, J lost 4 bases, and 14 bases lay in between. CDR1 is MNHEY and CDR2 is SMNVEV in the germline V gene (reference sequence). CDR3 length equals 14 residues.

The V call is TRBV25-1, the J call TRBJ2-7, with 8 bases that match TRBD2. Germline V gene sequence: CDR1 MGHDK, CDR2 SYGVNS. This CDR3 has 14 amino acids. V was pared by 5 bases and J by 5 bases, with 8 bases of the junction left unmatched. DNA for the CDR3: TGTGCCAGCAGTTCCGGACTAGCCGTTAACGAGCAGTACTTC. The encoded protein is CASSSGLAVNEQYF.

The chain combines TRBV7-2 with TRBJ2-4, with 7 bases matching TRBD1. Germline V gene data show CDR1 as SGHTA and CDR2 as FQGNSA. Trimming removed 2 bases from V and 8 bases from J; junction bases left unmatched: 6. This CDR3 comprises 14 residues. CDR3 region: CASSLLGTADIQYF. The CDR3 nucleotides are TGTGCCAGCAGCTTACTAGGGACAGCAGACATTCAGTACTTC.

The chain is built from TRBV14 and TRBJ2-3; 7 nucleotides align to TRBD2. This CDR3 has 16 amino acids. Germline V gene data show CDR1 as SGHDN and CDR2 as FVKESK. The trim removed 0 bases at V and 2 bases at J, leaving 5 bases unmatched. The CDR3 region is CASSQDLAVNTDTQYF. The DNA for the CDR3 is TGTGCCAGCAGCCAAGACCTAGCGGTAAACACAGATACGCAGTATTTT.

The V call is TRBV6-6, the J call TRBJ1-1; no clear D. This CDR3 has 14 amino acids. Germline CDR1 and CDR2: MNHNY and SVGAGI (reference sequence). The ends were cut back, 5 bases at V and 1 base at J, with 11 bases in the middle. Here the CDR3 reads CASSGYLENTEAFF. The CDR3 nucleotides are TGTGCCAGCAGTGGGTATTTGGAGAACACTGAAGCTTTCTTT.

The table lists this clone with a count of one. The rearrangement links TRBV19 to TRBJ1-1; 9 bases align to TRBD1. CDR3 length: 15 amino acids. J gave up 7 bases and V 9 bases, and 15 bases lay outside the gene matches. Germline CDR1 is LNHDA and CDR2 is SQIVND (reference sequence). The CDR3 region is CASGHQLGQGYEAFF. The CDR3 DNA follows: TGTGCCAGCGGACACCAACTCGGACAGGGGTATGAAGCTTTCTTT.